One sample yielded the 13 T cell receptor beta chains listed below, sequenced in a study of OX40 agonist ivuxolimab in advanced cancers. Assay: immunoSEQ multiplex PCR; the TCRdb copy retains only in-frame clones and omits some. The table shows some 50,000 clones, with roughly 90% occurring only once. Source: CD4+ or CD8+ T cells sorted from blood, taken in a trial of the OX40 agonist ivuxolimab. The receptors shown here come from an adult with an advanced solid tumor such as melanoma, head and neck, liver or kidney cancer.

The CDR3 DNA reads TGTGCCAGCAATGTATCCTTTTCCTACGAGCAGTACTTC. Its translation is CASNVSFSYEQYF. This chain links TRBV11-3 with TRBJ2-7, with unresolved D. This CDR3 spans 13 amino acids. The germline gives CDR1 SGHNT, CDR2 YENEEA. Trimming stripped 7 bases from V and 1 base from J, with 11 bases between. The variable domain in full, with the rest retrieved from reference TRBV11-3 and TRBJ2-7, is EAGVVQSPRYKIIEKKQPVAFWCNPISGHNTLYWYLQNLGQGPELLIRYENEEAVDDSQLPKDRFSAERLKGVDSTLKIQPAELGDSAVYLCASNVSFSYEQYFGPGTRLTVT.

The CDR3 DNA reads TGCGCCAGCAGCCTGGGACAGGGACCCCACGAGCAGTACTTC. It is translated as CASSLGQGPHEQYF. The chain recombines TRBV5-1 with TRBJ2-7; 9 bases align to TRBD1. Trimming at V came to 4 bases and at J to 5 bases, leaving 7 bases not matched to a gene. Germline assignment: CDR1 SGHRS and CDR2 YFSETQ. The CDR3 covers 14 residues.

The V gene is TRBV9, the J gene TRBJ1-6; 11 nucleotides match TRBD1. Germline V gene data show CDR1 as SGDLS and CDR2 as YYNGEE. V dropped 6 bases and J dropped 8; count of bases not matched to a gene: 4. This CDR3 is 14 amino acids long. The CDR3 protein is CASNGQGAHSPLHF. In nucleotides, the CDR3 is TGTGCCAGCAACGGACAGGGGGCGCATTCACCCCTCCACTTT.

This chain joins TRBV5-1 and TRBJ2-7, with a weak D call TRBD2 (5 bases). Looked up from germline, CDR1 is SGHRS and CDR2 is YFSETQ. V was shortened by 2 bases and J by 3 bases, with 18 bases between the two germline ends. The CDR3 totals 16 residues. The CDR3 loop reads CASSLKVGVGGYEQYF. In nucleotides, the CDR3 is TGCGCCAGCAGCTTAAAGGTCGGAGTAGGAGGCTACGAGCAGTACTTC.

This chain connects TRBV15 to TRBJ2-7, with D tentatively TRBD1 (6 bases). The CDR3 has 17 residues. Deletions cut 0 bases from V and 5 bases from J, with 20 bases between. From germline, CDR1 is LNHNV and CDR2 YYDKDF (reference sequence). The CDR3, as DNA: TGTGCCACCAGCAGAGAGGGGGCAGGCCTCAAGTCAAACGAGCAGTACTTC. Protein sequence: CATSREGAGLKSNEQYF.

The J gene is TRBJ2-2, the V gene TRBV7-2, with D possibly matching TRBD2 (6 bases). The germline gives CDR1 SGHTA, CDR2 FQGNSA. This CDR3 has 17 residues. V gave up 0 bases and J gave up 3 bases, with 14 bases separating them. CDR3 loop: CASSLAPGSGDTGELFF. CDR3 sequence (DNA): TGTGCCAGCAGCTTAGCCCCGGGATCGGGAGACACCGGGGAGCTGTTTTTT.

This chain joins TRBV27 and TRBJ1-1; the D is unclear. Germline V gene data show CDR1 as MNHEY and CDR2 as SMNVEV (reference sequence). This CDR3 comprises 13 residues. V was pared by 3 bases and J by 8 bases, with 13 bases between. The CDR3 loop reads CASSFLDSREAFF. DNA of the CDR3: TGTGCCAGCAGTTTCCTGGATTCCAGGGAAGCTTTCTTT.

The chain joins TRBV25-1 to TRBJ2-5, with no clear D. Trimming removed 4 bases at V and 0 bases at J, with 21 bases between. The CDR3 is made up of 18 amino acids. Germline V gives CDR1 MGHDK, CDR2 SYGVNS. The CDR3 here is CASSAGRGARFNQETQYF. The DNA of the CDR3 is TGTGCCAGCAGTGCCGGCCGCGGAGCGAGATTTAACCAAGAGACCCAGTACTTC.

The DNA of the CDR3 is TGTGCCAGCAGTTTGGCGGGCGTGAGCTCCTACAATGAGCAGTTCTTC. Its translation: CASSLAGVSSYNEQFF. The rearrangement joins TRBV28 to TRBJ2-1; tentative D call: TRBD2 (5 bases). CDR1 MDHEN and CDR2 SYDVKM come from the germline V gene. V shed 3 bases and J shed 0 bases, with 12 bases lying between them. The CDR3 extends over 16 amino acids.

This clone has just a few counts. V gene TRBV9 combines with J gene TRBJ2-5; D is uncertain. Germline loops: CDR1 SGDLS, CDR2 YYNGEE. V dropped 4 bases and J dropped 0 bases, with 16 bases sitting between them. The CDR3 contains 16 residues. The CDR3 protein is CASSPNAGAYQETQYF. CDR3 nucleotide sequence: TGTGCCAGCAGCCCTAATGCAGGAGCCTACCAAGAGACCCAGTACTTC.

Here the CDR3 DNA reads TGTGCCAGCAGCTTAGTGGCTAGCGGGAGGAACGAGCAGTACTTC. Encoded protein: CASSLVASGRNEQYF. V gene TRBV11-3 combines with J gene TRBJ2-7; 11 bases match TRBD2. CDR1 is SGHNT, CDR2 YENEEA, per germline. The trim removed 1 base at V and 5 bases at J, leaving 4 bases unmatched. The CDR3 extends over 15 amino acids. The full variable domain, its missing parts supplied by reference TRBV11-3 and TRBJ2-7, is EAGVVQSPRYKIIEKKQPVAFWCNPISGHNTLYWYLQNLGQGPELLIRYENEEAVDDSQLPKDRFSAERLKGVDSTLKIQPAELGDSAVYLCASSLVASGRNEQYFGPGTRLTVT.

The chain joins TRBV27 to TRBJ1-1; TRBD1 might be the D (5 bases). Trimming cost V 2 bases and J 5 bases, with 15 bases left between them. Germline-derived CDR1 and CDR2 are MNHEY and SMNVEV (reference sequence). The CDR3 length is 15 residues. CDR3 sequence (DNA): TGTGCCAGCAGTTTAATGGGACCCCTGGTTACTGAAGCTTTCTTT. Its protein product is CASSLMGPLVTEAFF.

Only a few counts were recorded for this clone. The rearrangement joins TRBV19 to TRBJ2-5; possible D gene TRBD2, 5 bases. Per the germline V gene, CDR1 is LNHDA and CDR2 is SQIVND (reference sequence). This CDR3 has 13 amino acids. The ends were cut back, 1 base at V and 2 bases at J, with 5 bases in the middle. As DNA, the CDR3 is TGTGCCAGTAGTATAGGAGGGCAAGAGACCCAGTACTTC. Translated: CASSIGGQETQYF.